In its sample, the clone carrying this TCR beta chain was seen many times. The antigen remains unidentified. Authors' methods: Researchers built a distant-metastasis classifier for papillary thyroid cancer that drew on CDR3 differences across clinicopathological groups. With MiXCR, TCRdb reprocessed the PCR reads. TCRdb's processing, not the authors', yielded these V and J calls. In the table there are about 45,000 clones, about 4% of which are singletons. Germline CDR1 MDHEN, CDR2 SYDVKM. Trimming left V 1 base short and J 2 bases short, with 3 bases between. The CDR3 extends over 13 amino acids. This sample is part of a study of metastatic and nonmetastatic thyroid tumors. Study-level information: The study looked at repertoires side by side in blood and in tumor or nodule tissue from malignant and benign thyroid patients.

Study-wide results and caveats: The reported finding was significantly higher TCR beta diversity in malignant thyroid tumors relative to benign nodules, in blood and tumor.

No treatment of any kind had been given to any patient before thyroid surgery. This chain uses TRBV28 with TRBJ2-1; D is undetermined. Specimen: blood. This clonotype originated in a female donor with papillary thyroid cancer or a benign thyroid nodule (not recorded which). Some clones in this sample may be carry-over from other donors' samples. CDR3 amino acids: CASSLLPYNEQFF. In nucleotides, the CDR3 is TGTGCCAGCAGTTTATTACCCTACAATGAGCAGTTCTTC.